The clone carrying this TCR beta chain was seen many times. Its cognate antigen is unknown. The sample comes from a study of T cells after yellow fever vaccination. Looking at the study overall: SMART-Seq v4 Ultra Low Input prepared the low-cell-number fractions.

Whole-study findings and limits: A minor fraction of clonotypes spanned both CD4 and CD8 compartments.

The authors made TCR cDNA by 5'RACE template switching, adding a universal primer site and UMIs. TCRdb processed the 5' RACE reads anew with MiXCR; each CDR3 protein has one entry. The data show 300,000 to 400,000 distinct CDR3 sequences, around a tenth seen once. Looked up from germline, CDR1 is SGHTA and CDR2 is FQGTGA. This CDR3 region has 13 residues. V lost 2 bases to trimming and J lost 5 bases, with 6 bases between them. Sequencing was performed on CD4+ T cells sorted from PBMCs, taken 45 days after the yellow fever booster vaccination. The source of this sequence is a man in his late teens or twenties who received the YFV17D yellow fever vaccine. The chain joins TRBV7-3 to TRBJ2-2, with D possibly being TRBD2 (5 bases). In DNA, the CDR3 is TGTGCCAGCAGCTTAGGGAGTACCGGGGAGCTGTTTTTT. Translating gives CASSLGSTGELFF.